One and the same sample provided the 20 T cell receptor beta chains below, sequenced in a study of blood T cell repertoires in COVID-19. The method was immunoSEQ multiplex PCR; TCRdb's version includes in-frame clones alone and lacks a portion of them. The table lists about 48,000 clones, approximately 90% of them singletons, with under 6.5% in the top ten. The sequencing sample was made of peripheral blood. Receptor source: a man between 65 and 80 years old with acute or convalescent COVID-19.

This sequence joins TRBV3-1 (or the pseudogene TRBV3-2) and TRBJ1-1; D uncertain. Germline CDR1 reads LGHDT; CDR2 reads YNNKEL (reference sequence). Trimming removed 4 bases at V and 0 bases at J, with 27 bases between. The CDR3 is made up of 20 amino acids. CDR3 sequence: CASSPQLVGGEIVLNTEAFF. In DNA form, the CDR3 reads TGTGCCAGCAGCCCTCAACTGGTCGGCGGGGAGATTGTTTTGAACACTGAAGCTTTCTTT.

This chain joins TRBV5-5 and TRBJ1-5; D perhaps matches TRBD1 (5 bases). The CDR3 is 15 amino acids. Trimming cost V 0 bases and J 7 bases, with 14 bases left between them. Germline V gene sequence: CDR1 SGHKS, CDR2 YYEKEE (reference sequence). CDR3 sequence: CASSLVGWRGQPQHF. Written as DNA, the CDR3 is TGTGCCAGCAGCTTGGTAGGGTGGAGGGGCCAGCCCCAGCATTTT.

The chain carries TRBV6-2 or TRBV6-3 and TRBJ1-5; D possibly corresponds to TRBD1 (6 bases). CDR3 length: 17 residues. Per germline, CDR1 MNHEY and CDR2 SVGEGT. V dropped 0 bases and J dropped 2 bases, with 14 bases sitting between them. CDR3 coding DNA: TGTGCCAGCAGTTACTCCCAAACAGGGTTTGGCAATCAGCCCCAGCATTTT. Translated: CASSYSQTGFGNQPQHF.

The chain's CDR3 is CASSTGLAGQRTGELFF. The CDR3 region has the DNA TGTGCCAGCAGCACGGGACTAGCGGGCCAGAGGACCGGGGAGCTGTTTTTT. The chain carries TRBV9 and TRBJ2-2, with 12 bases fitting TRBD2. CDR1 SGDLS and CDR2 YYNGEE come from the germline V gene. Germline trimming cut 4 bases from V and 5 bases from J; bases unmatched to any gene: 9. There are 17 residues in the CDR3.

The chain is built from TRBV2 and TRBJ1-5; the D is unclear. Germline V gives CDR1 SNHLY, CDR2 FYNNEI. Between the trimmed V and J ends, which lost 5 bases and 4 bases, there was a span of 9 bases. This CDR3 has 13 residues. The CDR3 spells CASSSNFNQPQHF. CDR3 coding DNA: TGTGCCAGCAGTTCTAATTTTAATCAGCCCCAGCATTTT.

The chain has TRBV6-2 or TRBV6-3 and TRBJ2-4; the match to TRBD2 covers 12 bases. CDR1 and CDR2 from the germline V gene are MNHEY and SVGEGT. With 2 bases clipped from V and 14 bases from J, the junction kept 4 bases outside the gene matches. This CDR3 contains 13 residues. The chain's CDR3 is CASSYGLAGGKYF. The CDR3, as DNA: TGTGCCAGCAGTTACGGGCTAGCGGGGGGGAAGTACTTC.

The chain has TRBV27 and TRBJ2-7; the D is unclear. The CDR3 extends over 13 amino acids. The germline V gene has CDR1 MNHEY and CDR2 SMNVEV (reference sequence). V was cut by 0 bases and J by 3 bases, with 6 bases left in between. The CDR3 spells CASSLSRFYEQYF. DNA of the CDR3: TGTGCCAGCAGTTTATCCAGGTTCTACGAGCAGTACTTC.

The rearrangement links TRBV11-1 to TRBJ2-1, with 14 bases fitting TRBD2. The germline CDR1 and CDR2 sequences are SGHAT and FQDESV (reference sequence). The CDR3 runs 15 residues. The V and J ends lost 5 bases and 13 bases, in that order; junction bases with no gene match: 10. CDR3 sequence: CASSTGTSGSGEQFF. CDR3 nucleotides: TGTGCCAGCAGCACCGGGACTAGCGGGAGTGGAGAACAGTTCTTC.

The chain uses TRBV12-5 and TRBJ2-1; 10 bases are a match to TRBD2. With V trimmed by 0 bases and J by 8 bases, 4 bases remained unmatched. Germline V gives CDR1 LGHNT, CDR2 FRNRAP. This CDR3 contains 15 residues. The CDR3 nucleotides are TGTGCTAGTGGTTTGGTACTAGCGGGGATCGATGAGCAGTTCTTC. Amino acids: CASGLVLAGIDEQFF.

The chain links TRBV3-1 (or the pseudogene TRBV3-2) to TRBJ2-5; 8 positions match TRBD2. The length of the CDR3 is 15 residues. In germline, CDR1 is LGHDT, CDR2 YNNKEL (reference sequence). After removal of 1 base from V and 7 bases from J, the junction contained 8 bases not matched to a gene. The CDR3 here is CASSQVRGGRGTQYF. The CDR3 DNA is TGTGCCAGCAGCCAAGTACGGGGGGGCCGAGGGACCCAGTACTTC.

The chain combines TRBV5-1 with TRBJ1-6, with TRBD1 identical over 7 bases. V shed 0 bases and J 5 bases; nucleotides not matched to a gene: 2. In germline, CDR1 is SGHRS, CDR2 YFSETQ. The CDR3 is 15 residues long. The CDR3 reads CASSLEGTDNSPLHF. In DNA, the CDR3 is TGCGCCAGCAGCTTGGAGGGGACAGATAATTCACCCCTCCACTTT.

The CDR3 nucleotides read TGCGCCAGCAGCTTGGGTCCCACAGGCCGTGACTCTGGAAACACCATATATTTT. It is translated as CASSLGPTGRDSGNTIYF. This chain uses TRBV5-1 with TRBJ1-3, with D possibly being TRBD1 (5 bases). Germline values: CDR1 SGHRS, CDR2 YFSETQ. This CDR3 spans 18 amino acids. V lost 0 bases, J lost 0 bases, and 16 bases lay in between.

V gene TRBV6-5 combines with J gene TRBJ1-2; no reliable D call. There are 14 residues in the CDR3. CDR1 and CDR2 (germline): MNHEY, SVGAGI. V gave up 6 bases and J gave up 3 bases, with 14 bases separating them. This CDR3 is CASSFTGRDYGYTF. The CDR3 nucleotides are TGTGCCAGCAGCTTCACCGGGAGAGACTATGGCTACACCTTC.

The rearrangement joins TRBV6-6 to TRBJ2-2; 8 bases are shared with TRBD1. This CDR3 comprises 16 residues. With V trimmed by 7 bases and J by 5 bases, 12 bases remained unmatched. The germline CDR1 and CDR2 sequences are MNHNY and SVGAGI (reference sequence). The CDR3 is CASTPDRGSLTGELFF. In DNA, the CDR3 is TGTGCCAGCACCCCCGACAGGGGATCGTTGACCGGGGAGCTGTTTTTT.

The chain couples TRBV7-2 to TRBJ2-1; 10 bases map to TRBD2. This CDR3 comprises 16 residues. The germline V gene has CDR1 SGHTA and CDR2 FQGNSA. V was clipped by 2 bases and J by 6 bases; unmatched bases: 7. This CDR3 reads CASSLKSGGGLNEQFF. CDR3 in DNA: TGTGCCAGCAGCTTAAAAAGCGGGGGGGGCCTCAATGAGCAGTTCTTC. Complete variable domain (other parts from reference TRBV7-2 and TRBJ2-1): GAGVSQSPSNKVTEKGKDVELRCDPISGHTALYWYRQSLGQGLEFLIYFQGNSAPDKSGLPSDRFSAERTGGSVSTLTIQRTQQEDSAVYLCASSLKSGGGLNEQFFGPGTRLTVL.

The rearrangement uses TRBV27 and TRBJ2-1, with no clear D. V was pared by 2 bases and J by 2 bases, with 7 bases between. Germline CDR1 and CDR2: MNHEY and SMNVEV (reference sequence). The CDR3 is made up of 14 amino acids. The CDR3 DNA reads TGTGCCAGCAGTTTAGAGGCAGCCTACAATGAGCAGTTCTTC. Translating it yields CASSLEAAYNEQFF.

This rearrangement joins TRBV7-9 to TRBJ1-2; TRBD1 matches 8 bases. The J segment lost 13 bases and the V segment lost 2 bases, leaving 12 bases of the junction unmatched. The germline gives CDR1 SEHNR, CDR2 FQNEAQ (reference sequence). This CDR3 has 14 residues. The CDR3: CASSLPGQGSIGTF. Written as DNA, the CDR3 is TGTGCCAGCAGCTTACCCGGACAGGGATCGATCGGCACCTTC.

V and J are TRBV28 and TRBJ1-1; a weak D match, TRBD1 (5 bases). Looked up from germline, CDR1 is MDHEN and CDR2 is SYDVKM. V lost 6 bases and J lost 5, with 13 bases in between. This CDR3 region has 13 residues. The CDR3 DNA reads TGTGCCAGCAGGATCTCCAAGGGGACTGAAGCTTTCTTT. Translation gives CASRISKGTEAFF.

The chain joins TRBV5-5 to TRBJ1-3, with D perhaps TRBD1 (5 bases). With 3 bases removed from V and 0 bases from J, the gap between germline ends came to 10 bases. In germline, CDR1 is SGHKS, CDR2 YYEKEE (reference sequence). The CDR3 runs to 15 residues. CDR3: CASSSDIYSGNTIYF. In DNA, the CDR3 is TGTGCCAGCAGCTCGGACATCTACTCTGGAAACACCATATATTTT.

This clone was counted a single time. The chain carries TRBV11-2 and TRBJ1-4, with a tentative D call TRBD1 (6 bases). This CDR3 is 14 amino acids long. CDR1 SGHAT and CDR2 FQNNGV come from the germline V gene. V was pared by 7 bases and J by 5 bases, with 14 bases between. The CDR3 DNA is TGTGCCAGCACTATGCAGGGGATGAATGAAAAACTGTTTTTT. This codes for CASTMQGMNEKLFF.